Below, one TCR beta chain is given with its context. Its antigen is currently unknown. The final CDR3 position lacks the conserved phenylalanine or tryptophan, pointing to a likely read error. This specimen comes from a study of T cell repertoires in cytomegalovirus infection. TCRdb recomputed calls from the reads with MiXCR, one row per CDR3 protein. The sample shows roughly 860,000 distinct CDR3 sequences, around a third of them seen only once. V was clipped by 3 bases and J by 3 bases, with 6 bases between them. From germline, CDR1 is SNHLY and CDR2 FYNNEI. The CDR3 contains 12 residues. The source is a human donor in good health (CMV status not recorded). Some clones in this sample may be carry-over from other donors' samples. The sequenced sample was cultured CD8+ T cells from PBMCs, obtained from culture after CMV antigen stimulation. This chain links TRBV2 with TRBJ2-7; D remains unclear. For the CDR3, the DNA is TGTGCCAGCAGTGAGGTCAACTACGAGCAGTACGCC. It codes for CASSEVNYEQYA.